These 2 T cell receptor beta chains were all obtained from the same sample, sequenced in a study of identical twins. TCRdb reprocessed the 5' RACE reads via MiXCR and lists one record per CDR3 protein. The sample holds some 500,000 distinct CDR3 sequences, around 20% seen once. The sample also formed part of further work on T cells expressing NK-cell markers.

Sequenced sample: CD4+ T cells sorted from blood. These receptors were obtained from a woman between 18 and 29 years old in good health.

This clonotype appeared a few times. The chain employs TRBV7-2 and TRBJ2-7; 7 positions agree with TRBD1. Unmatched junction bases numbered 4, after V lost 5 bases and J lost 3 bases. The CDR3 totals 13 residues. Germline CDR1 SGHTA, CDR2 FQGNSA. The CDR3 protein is CASSPTGDYEQYF. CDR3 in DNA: TGTGCCAGCAGCCCCACAGGGGACTACGAGCAGTACTTC. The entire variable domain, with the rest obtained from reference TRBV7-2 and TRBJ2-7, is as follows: GAGVSQSPSNKVTEKGKDVELRCDPISGHTALYWYRQSLGQGLEFLIYFQGNSAPDKSGLPSDRFSAERTGGSVSTLTIQRTQQEDSAVYLCASSPTGDYEQYFGPGTRLTVT.

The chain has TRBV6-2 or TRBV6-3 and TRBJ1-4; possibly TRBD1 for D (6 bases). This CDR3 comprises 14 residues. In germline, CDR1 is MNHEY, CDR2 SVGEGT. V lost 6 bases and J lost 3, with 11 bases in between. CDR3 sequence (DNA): TGTGCCAGCAGACCGACAGGACCTAATGAAAAACTGTTTTTT. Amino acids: CASRPTGPNEKLFF.